This T cell receptor (beta chain) was found in a study of T cells in women clearing cervical HPV infection. Turning to the study itself: Controls gave blood once infection was undetectable; cases at lesion identification. For cases, blood was sampled a median about 140 days after lesion detection, interquartile range roughly 80 to 220 days.

About this clone: Its antigen is as yet unknown. Compared with germline, one end of the junction differs, possibly owing to a read error. The read ends 3 residues early relative to the CDR3; the germline J gene fills the gap.

Findings of the study overall: Combining TCR richness with V gene abundances gave roughly 0.8 AUC.

Genomic DNA, averaging about 1,300 ng per sample, yielded TCR beta CDR3 via immunoSEQ. The protocol was immunoSEQ multiplex PCR, while the TCRdb copy is restricted to in-frame clones and leaves out a portion. This listing includes some 33,000 clones. The CDR3 sequence is 16 residues long. Germline CDR1 is SGHVS and CDR2 is FQNEAQ. The sequenced sample was blood buffy coat. This receptor was identified in a woman between 18 and 70 years old with a cervical HPV16 infection that either progressed to CIN3+ or cleared (not recorded which). The chain combines TRBV7-8 with TRBJ1-3; D may be TRBD1 (5 bases). The part of the CDR3 DNA that was read is TGTGCCATCAGCCCTCCGAACCTTAGGGGTGGAAACACC. This encodes CAISPPNLRGGNT. The complete CDR3 protein is CAISPPNLRGGNTIYF.